This TCR beta chain was retrieved from a study of cytotoxic CD8 clonotypes in ibrutinib-treated CLL. Study conclusions and caveats: Public clonotypes, rarely seen, contracted or held steady on treatment.

About this clone itself: Its antigen remains unidentified. A read error may account for a junction end that differs from germline.

Produced via immunoSEQ multiplex PCR; TCRdb's table is partial and in-frame only. The data hold tens of thousands of clones, with about three quarters observed a single time. CDR1 and CDR2 from the germline V gene are SEHNR and FQNEAQ (reference sequence). The CDR3 consists of 13 residues. The source is a human donor with chronic lymphocytic leukemia. The sample in question was PBMCs, obtained after 24 months of ibrutinib treatment. This chain uses TRBV7-9 with TRBJ1-2; D possibly corresponds to TRBD1 (5 bases). The CDR3 here is CTSSFSREGSYTF. The CDR3 nucleotides read TGTACCAGCAGCTTCTCCAGGGAAGGTAGCTACACCTTC.